These 14 T cell receptor delta chains came from one sample sequenced in a study of gammadelta T cells in human blood. TCRdb re-called clones from the RT-PCR reads using CATT. The table includes approximately 1,200 delta-chain clones, approximately 10% detected once. Input material: non-Vgamma9Vdelta2 gamma-delta T cells from cord blood. These receptors were collected from a newborn.

About this clone itself: This could be a read error, since a much larger clone is one nucleotide away. The chain links TRDV1 to TRDJ1, with 13 bases that match TRDD3. The CDR3 has 19 amino acids. V gave up 7 bases and J gave up 3 bases; unmatched junction bases: 17. Germline V lookup: CDR1 TSWWSYY, CDR2 QGS. CDR3 coding DNA: TGTGCTCTTGAAAACCTTCCGCCCCACTGGGGGATACGACCCGATAAACTCATCTTT. Translated: CALENLPPHWGIRPDKLIF.

This clone was counted only a few times. It may be a read error: a sequence one base away is much more abundant. Other DNA sequences of this sample code for an identical CDR3. This chain joins TRDV1 and TRDJ1; tentatively, D is TRDD2 or TRDD3 (7 bases each). Germline values: CDR1 TSWWSYY, CDR2 QGS. The CDR3 runs to 21 residues. In nucleotides, the CDR3 is TGTGCTCTTGGGGAAACAGGTTCCTACGCTGGTGGGGGACCGTACACTGATAAACTCATCTTT. It is translated as CALGETGSYAGGGPYTDKLIF.

In regard to this clone: A far bigger clonotype differs at one base, so this is likely a read error. The chain carries TRDV1 and TRDJ1; TRDD2 matches at 8 bases. TCRdb records no J gene; here it was assigned by comparing the DNA to germline. Trimming took 1 base from V and 5 from J; bases not matched to a gene: 12. CDR3 length: 17 amino acids. Germline lookup yields CDR1 TSWWSYY and CDR2 QGS. The CDR3 loop is CALGEPPFLLSTDKLIF. The CDR3 bases are TGTGCTCTTGGGGAACCCCCCTTCCTATTGAGCACTGATAAACTCATCTTT.

By sample share, this clone is large (0.1 to 1%). The chain recombines TRDV2 with TRDJ3, with a possible D match to TRDD3 (6 bases). V was cut by 0 bases and J by 0 bases, with 14 bases left in between. The CDR3 runs 19 residues. Germline CDR1 GEAIGNYY, CDR2 EKD. Here the CDR3 reads CACDTAWGPSSWDTRQMFF. Written as DNA, the CDR3 is TGTGCCTGTGACACCGCCTGGGGACCAAGCTCCTGGGACACCCGACAGATGTTTTTC.

With respect to this clone: This may be a read error, as it is one base from a much larger clone. The same CDR3 can be traced to other DNA sequences in this sample. V usage is TRDV1 and J usage is TRDJ1; a weak D match, TRDD3 (6 bases). In germline, CDR1 is TSWWSYY, CDR2 QGS. This CDR3 contains 20 residues. Between the trimmed V and J ends, which lost 1 base and 5 bases, there was a span of 29 bases. CDR3 DNA sequence: TGTGCTCTTGGGGAACGGAGCCGGGGACGTCCGGGGGAGAGTCCTGATAAACTCATCTTT. Protein sequence: CALGERSRGRPGESPDKLIF.

Sample share makes this clone large. J is TRDJ2 and V is TRDV1, with 13 bases lining up with TRDD3. The germline V gene encodes CDR1 TSWWSYY and CDR2 QGS. The junction had 21 bases not matched to a gene; V was cut back by 5 bases and J by 3 bases. The CDR3 is 22 residues long. CDR3 in amino acids: CALGTPSSYWGIRDLMTAQLFF. The CDR3 DNA sequence: TGTGCTCTTGGGACTCCTTCTTCCTACTGGGGGATACGCGACCTCATGACAGCACAACTCTTCTTT.

The chain couples TRDV3 to TRDJ2; possibly TRDD2 for D (5 bases). The J gene is not listed in TCRdb, so it was assigned here from a DNA match to germline. Germline-derived CDR1 and CDR2 are TVYSNPD and GDNSRS (reference sequence). The germline V and J ends were trimmed by 5 bases and 0 bases, with 16 bases remaining between them. This CDR3 spans 15 amino acids. The CDR3: CAVPLPPTLTAQLFF. In DNA form, the CDR3 reads TGTGCCGTCCCTCTTCCCCCTACTTTGACAGCACAACTCTTCTTT. The whole variable domain, remainder taken from reference TRDV3 and TRDJ2, is CDKVTQSSPDQTVASGSEVVLLCTYDTVYSNPDLFWYRIRPDYSFQFVFYGDNSRSEGADFTQGRFSVKHILTQKAFHLVISPVRTEDSATYYCAVPLPPTLTAQLFFGKGTQLIVEP.

The sample holds one count of this clone. A much larger clone lies a single base off, so this may be a read error. The J gene is given as TRDJ1, and the V gene is not called; the D call TRDD2 from the table was never checked on the DNA. There are 17 residues in the CDR3. This CDR3 is CALGEPDLLTPTPLLIF. The CDR3 DNA sequence: TGTGCTCTTGGGGAACCGGACCTTCTTACCCCTACTCCCCTACTCATCTTT.

A note on this clone: A clone one base away is much larger, so this may be a read error. This CDR3 is also generated by other DNA sequences in the sample. The chain employs TRDV1 and TRDJ1; the D gene is possibly TRDD3 (5 bases). The CDR3 has 16 amino acids. Germline-derived CDR1 and CDR2 are TSWWSYY and QGS. Trimming took off 5 bases at V and 5 bases at J, with 21 bases between the two ends. The CDR3 nucleotides read TGTGCTCTTGGGAGACCATGGGGCCCCTTTACTGATAAACTCATCTTT. Amino acids: CALGRPWGPFTDKLIF.

Worth noting for this clone: This may come from a read error, since a much larger clone is one base off. This same CDR3 is encoded by further DNA sequences in the sample. The chain links TRDV1 to TRDJ1; D gene unclear. In the absence of a J gene in TCRdb, the DNA was matched to germline to assign it here. CDR3 length: 17 amino acids. Per germline, CDR1 TSWWSYY and CDR2 QGS. The CDR3 nucleotides are TGTGCTCTTGGGGAACTAGCCAGAAAACGGGACACAGATAAACTCATCTTT. Its protein is CALGELARKRDTDKLIF.

The gene calls are TRDV1 and TRDJ2, with TRDD3 identical over 9 bases. The CDR3 covers 19 residues. The germline V gene encodes CDR1 TSWWSYY and CDR2 QGS. Trimming cost V 2 bases and J 6 bases; bases outside gene matches: 16. The CDR3 protein is CALGERSYWGTPPPAQLFF. The CDR3 coding sequence is TGTGCTCTTGGGGAAAGGTCTTACTGGGGGACCCCCCCTCCAGCACAACTCTTCTTT.

Details on this clone: The sample holds other DNA sequences that translate to the same CDR3. The V call is TRDV3, the J call TRDJ1, with D possibly being TRDD3 (5 bases). The V end was cut by 3 bases, the J end by 5 bases, with 22 bases between. The germline V gene encodes CDR1 TVYSNPD and CDR2 GDNSRS (reference sequence). The CDR3 has 15 residues. The CDR3 reads CALKQAGLGTDKLIF. The CDR3 DNA is TGTGCCTTGAAACAAGCGGGGCTGGGAACTGATAAACTCATCTTT.

This clone was counted a few times. Being one base from a much bigger clone, this may be a read error. This rearrangement joins TRDV1 to TRDJ1; 9 bases agree with TRDD3. The J gene, left out of TCRdb, was set here by checking the DNA against germline. CDR3 length: 19 residues. Germline V gene sequence: CDR1 TSWWSYY, CDR2 QGS. Trimming removed 2 bases from V and 5 bases from J; junction bases left unmatched: 18. The CDR3 is CALGEGGVLGDLGTDKLIF. DNA for the CDR3: TGTGCTCTTGGGGAAGGTGGAGTCCTGGGGGATTTGGGCACTGATAAACTCATCTTT.

This clone turned up a few times. An end of the junction does not agree with germline; a read error may underlie this. The chain employs TRDV3 and TRDJ3, with 8 bases that match TRDD3. TCRdb leaves out the J gene; it was filled in here by matching the DNA to germline. Germline-derived CDR1 and CDR2 are TVYSNPD and GDNSRS (reference sequence). This CDR3 comprises 19 residues. In nucleotides, the CDR3 is TGTGCCTTTTCCCCGTACTGGGGGTCGAGCTCCTGGGACACTCGACAGATGTTTTTC. Protein product: CAFSPYWGSSSWDTRQMFF.